This T cell receptor (beta chain) is from a study of brain T cells in children with intractable seizures. Sequencing was limited to surgery cases with top T cell transcript signatures in brain tissue. Pre-surgery treatment included at least one anti-epileptic drug. The method was immunoSEQ multiplex PCR; TCRdb's version includes in-frame clones alone and lacks a portion of them. The sample has under 4,500 clones, approximately 72% seen once. Germline V gives CDR1 SQVTM, CDR2 ANQGSEA. The CDR3 is 13 amino acids. Trimming cost V 1 base and J 7 bases, with 13 bases left between them. The TCR comes from a girl aged 2 to 9 with Rasmussen encephalitis and intractable seizures. Sequencing was performed on resected brain tissue, taken at surgery. V usage is TRBV29-1 and J usage is TRBJ1-1; D uncertain. CDR3 region: CSVEGPSRSEAFF. Here the CDR3 DNA reads TGCAGCGTTGAAGGGCCCTCTAGGAGTGAAGCTTTCTTT.